Listed here is a single TCR beta chain. The data were obtained in a study of control samples from healthy donors and cancer patients. TCRdb's table, derived via immunoSEQ multiplex PCR, lists solely in-frame clones and lacks some. Among a few thousand clones listed, around 96% were seen once. This TCR came from a man between 65 and 79 years old with colorectal cancer. Sequencing was carried out using PBMCs.

CDR3 in DNA: TGCGCCAGCAGCCAAGGGTCCGAGCCCACCTACGAGCAGTACTTC. As protein: CASSQGSEPTYEQYF. This sequence joins TRBV4-1 and TRBJ2-7; D unresolved. The CDR3 loop spans 15 amino acids. The V end lost 1 base, the J end lost 2 bases, and 12 bases lay between the germline ends. Germline V gene data show CDR1 as MGHRA and CDR2 as YSYEKL.